This T cell receptor (beta chain) emerged from a study of T cell repertoires in cytomegalovirus infection. The overall study: TCR beta signatures that were public indicated CMV infection and matching HLA type.

Germline V gene sequence: CDR1 SGHVS, CDR2 FQNEAQ. The CDR3 covers 14 residues. Trimming stripped 2 bases from V and 4 bases from J, with 11 bases between. This clonotype occurred many times. Its antigen remains unidentified. TCRdb reprocessed the reads via MiXCR and lists one record per CDR3 protein. Here the sample spans 62,000 or so distinct CDR3 sequences, over 20% being singletons. The sequencing used CD8+ T cells from cultured PBMCs, collected from culture after CMV antigen stimulation. The chain links TRBV7-8 to TRBJ1-1, with no clear D. This receptor was obtained from a human donor in good health (CMV status not recorded). Some clones in this sample may be carry-over from other donors' samples. The DNA for the CDR3 is TGTGCCAGCAGCTTAAGGGTTGAGGGCACTGAAGCTTTCTTT. As protein: CASSLRVEGTEAFF.